Presented here are 30 T cell receptor beta chains from one specimen sequenced in a study of shared clonotypes between healthy human individuals. Naive CD8 cells comprised CD45RO-negative, CCR7-positively selected cells, excluding terminally differentiated effector memory CD45RA+ cells. The data were produced by immunoSEQ multiplex PCR, yet TCRdb's version contains in-frame clones alone and is incomplete. This sample has about 2.1 million clones, with about 94% found just once. Sequenced input: naive CD8+ T cells from PBMCs. The receptors stem from a man aged 18 to 30 in good health. Some clones in this sample may be carry-over from other donors' samples.

The chain combines TRBV14 with TRBJ2-1; possibly TRBD1 or TRBD2 for D (5 bases each). This CDR3 has 15 residues. Germline values: CDR1 SGHDN, CDR2 FVKESK. Trimming took 3 bases from V and 8 from J, leaving 17 bases between them. The CDR3 here is CASSQGRLLAYEQFF. Written as DNA, the CDR3 is TGTGCCAGCAGCCAGGGACGCCTCTTAGCCTATGAGCAGTTCTTC.

CDR3 sequence reads: CASSQGQWNTDTQYF. CDR3 bases: TGCGCCAGCAGCCAGGGACAGTGGAACACAGATACGCAGTATTTT. V and J are TRBV4-1 and TRBJ2-3; 7 positions match TRBD1. Germline trimming cut 3 bases from V and 2 bases from J; bases unmatched to any gene: 5. Per germline, CDR1 MGHRA and CDR2 YSYEKL. This CDR3 contains 15 residues.

The rearrangement joins TRBV10-1 to TRBJ2-3; a weak D match, TRBD2 (6 bases). Trimming shortened V by 7 bases and J by 1 base, and 12 bases separated the two germline ends. Germline assignment: CDR1 WNHNN and CDR2 SYGVQD (reference sequence). This CDR3 comprises 14 residues. CDR3 residues: CASMPAGRTDTQYF. The CDR3 DNA reads as TGCGCCAGCATGCCAGCGGGCCGCACAGATACGCAGTATTTT.

The V gene is TRBV6-5, the J gene TRBJ2-5, with 7 bases matching TRBD1. The J call may be incorrect, as the DNA end agrees better with TRBJ2-7. This CDR3 is 15 amino acids long. Looked up from germline, CDR1 is MNHEY and CDR2 is SVGAGI. The CDR3 DNA follows: TGTGCCAGCAGGCCCCGGGACAGCTTATACTACGAGCAGTACTTC. This sequence encodes CASRPRDSLYYEQYF.

The chain employs TRBV28 and TRBJ2-7, with TRBD2 matching over 8 bases. The ends lost 3 bases at V and 3 bases at J; junction bases unmatched: 7. Germline assignment: CDR1 MDHEN and CDR2 SYDVKM. This CDR3 is built from 15 residues. Here the CDR3 DNA reads TGTGCCAGCAGTTTTAACCTAGCGGGCAACTACGAGCAGTACTTC. Protein: CASSFNLAGNYEQYF.

This clone is a singleton in its sample. The chain combines TRBV4-1 with TRBJ2-7, with D tentatively TRBD2 (5 bases). With 0 bases removed from V and 4 bases from J, the gap between germline ends came to 7 bases. CDR3 size: 13 residues. Germline CDR1 is MGHRA and CDR2 is YSYEKL. Written as DNA, the CDR3 is TGCGCCAGCAGCCAAGAGATAGCGTACGAGCAGTACTTC. Translated, it gives CASSQEIAYEQYF.

The chain has TRBV6-4 and TRBJ2-3; tentative D call: TRBD2 (6 bases). The CDR3 covers 13 residues. The germline V gene encodes CDR1 MRHNA and CDR2 SNTAGT. Trimming cost V 7 bases and J 4 bases, with 12 bases left between them. The CDR3 sequence: CASIVRESDTQYF. CDR3 nucleotides: TGTGCCAGCATCGTCCGGGAGTCAGATACGCAGTATTTT.

This sequence joins TRBV5-8 and TRBJ2-3; D gene uncertain. V lost 7 bases, J lost 0 bases, and 18 bases lay in between. This CDR3 is built from 16 residues. Germline CDR1 reads SGHTS; CDR2 reads YDEGEE. CDR3 nucleotides: TGTGCCAGCCTCTCCCGGCAGGCAACTAGCACAGATACGCAGTATTTT. Translation gives CASLSRQATSTDTQYF.

This clone showed up just a few times. Additional DNA sequences in this sample encode the identical CDR3. This chain connects TRBV6-6 to TRBJ2-7; D not resolved. Germline CDR1 and CDR2: MNHNY and SVGAGI (reference sequence). This CDR3 region has 12 residues. Trimming removed 2 bases from V and 0 bases from J, with 2 bases in between. As DNA, the CDR3 is TGTGCCAGCAGTTACGACTCCTACGAGCAGTACTTC. Its protein product is CASSYDSYEQYF.

The chain combines TRBV9 with TRBJ2-1; 9 bases line up with TRBD1. This CDR3 is 17 amino acids long. Trimming took 2 bases from V and 3 from J; bases not matched to a gene: 9. Germline V lookup: CDR1 SGDLS, CDR2 YYNGEE. The CDR3, as DNA: TGTGCCAGCAGCGTGAGCAGGGACAGGGTCGGCTACAATGAGCAGTTCTTC. Encoded protein: CASSVSRDRVGYNEQFF. Complete variable domain (other parts from reference TRBV9 and TRBJ2-1): DSGVTQTPKHLITATGQRVTLRCSPRSGDLSVYWYQQSLDQGLQFLIQYYNGEERAKGNILERFSAQQFPDLHSELNLSSLELGDSALYFCASSVSRDRVGYNEQFFGPGTRLTVL.

The V call is TRBV4-1, the J call TRBJ1-1; TRBD1 is a possible D gene (6 bases). V was pared by 3 bases and J by 12 bases, with 14 bases between. Germline assignment: CDR1 MGHRA and CDR2 YSYEKL. The CDR3 extends over 12 amino acids. CDR3 coding DNA: TGCGCCAGCAGCCAGGTACAGGGTGAGTCTTTCTTT. Protein sequence: CASSQVQGESFF.

The chain recombines TRBV28 with TRBJ2-5; D possibly corresponds to TRBD1 (5 bases). With 6 bases removed from V and 7 bases from J, the gap between germline ends came to 18 bases. Germline CDR1 is MDHEN and CDR2 is SYDVKM. This CDR3 has 14 amino acids. CDR3 nucleotides: TGTGCCAGCAGCCGCTATAACATAGGGGCGACCCAGTACTTC. Translating it yields CASSRYNIGATQYF. Complete variable domain (other parts from reference TRBV28 and TRBJ2-5): DVKVTQSSRYLVKRTGEKVFLECVQDMDHENMFWYRQDPGLGLRLIYFSYDVKMKEKGDIPEGYSVSREKKERFSLILESASTNQTSMYLCASSRYNIGATQYFGPGTRLLVL.

The chain joins TRBV5-4 to TRBJ2-7; a weak D match, TRBD2 (7 bases). The germline CDR1 and CDR2 sequences are SGHNT and YYREEE (reference sequence). With 4 bases removed from V and 0 bases from J, the gap between germline ends came to 23 bases. The CDR3 totals 18 residues. CDR3 sequence (DNA): TGTGCCAGCAGCGCTGCGTCGGGGGGCTCAATGTTCTCCTACGAGCAGTACTTC. This encodes CASSAASGGSMFSYEQYF.

The rearrangement links TRBV7-9 to TRBJ2-6; D is unresolved. The V gene lost 1 base and the J gene lost 0 bases, with 4 bases spanning the gap. CDR3 length: 15 residues. CDR1 and CDR2 (germline): SEHNR, FQNEAQ (reference sequence). The CDR3 DNA reads as TGTGCCAGCAGCTTAGGGGCCTCTGGGGCCAACGTCCTGACTTTC. This translates into CASSLGASGANVLTF.

This chain connects TRBV2 to TRBJ2-7, with 7 bases matching TRBD2. CDR1 SNHLY and CDR2 FYNNEI come from the germline V gene. V shed 6 bases, J shed 6 bases, and the junction held 8 bases outside the gene matches. This CDR3 has 13 residues. CDR3 coding DNA: TGTGCCAGCAGCCAAAGGGGAGGGCCCGAGCAGTACTTC. As protein: CASSQRGGPEQYF.

The chain couples TRBV19 to TRBJ1-2; 8 bases align to TRBD1. This CDR3 has 14 residues. V shed 7 bases, J shed 4 bases, and the junction held 8 bases outside the gene matches. Looked up from germline, CDR1 is LNHDA and CDR2 is SQIVND (reference sequence). CDR3 protein: CASKSTGGSYGYTF. The CDR3 DNA reads as TGTGCCAGTAAATCCACAGGGGGTAGCTATGGCTACACCTTC.

V and J are TRBV14 and TRBJ2-5, with D tentatively TRBD2 (6 bases). Trimming pared 2 bases from V and 2 bases from J, leaving 9 bases between. The CDR3 extends over 14 amino acids. The germline CDR1 and CDR2 sequences are SGHDN and FVKESK. In DNA, the CDR3 is TGTGCCAGCAGCCAATTGGAGGGACAAGAGACCCAGTACTTC. Translation gives CASSQLEGQETQYF.

The V and J genes are TRBV6-6 and TRBJ2-3, with a weak D call TRBD1 (6 bases). Germline CDR1 MNHNY, CDR2 SVGAGI (reference sequence). Trimming pared 0 bases from V and 4 bases from J, leaving 11 bases between. CDR3 length: 15 residues. This CDR3 is CASSYSGAGADTQYF. CDR3 in DNA: TGTGCCAGCAGTTACTCGGGGGCAGGGGCAGATACGCAGTATTTT.

V and J are TRBV27 and TRBJ2-7; D assignment may be TRBD1 or TRBD2 (5 bases each). With 0 bases removed from V and 6 bases from J, the gap between germline ends came to 15 bases. Germline V CDR1 and CDR2: MNHEY, SMNVEV (reference sequence). There are 15 residues in the CDR3. CDR3 sequence reads: CASSLSSIEGSEQYF. For the CDR3, the DNA is TGTGCCAGCAGTTTATCGTCCATCGAGGGGTCCGAGCAGTACTTC.

This chain joins TRBV29-1 and TRBJ1-2; no reliable D call. CDR3 length equals 11 residues. Germline V gene data show CDR1 as SQVTM and CDR2 as ANQGSEA. The V end lost 3 bases, the J end lost 1 base, and 3 bases lay between the germline ends. The CDR3 spells CSVDDNYGYTF. Here the CDR3 DNA reads TGCAGCGTTGACGATAACTATGGCTACACCTTC.

This sequence joins TRBV6-1 and TRBJ2-7, with D possibly TRBD2 on 6 matching bases. CDR3 length: 15 amino acids. Germline assignment: CDR1 MNHNS and CDR2 SASEGT. The V end lost 4 bases, the J end lost 0 bases, and 13 bases lay between the germline ends. The CDR3 here is CASSAGTYSSYEQYF. The CDR3 coding sequence is TGTGCCAGCAGTGCGGGGACTTACAGCTCCTACGAGCAGTACTTC.

This clone is a singleton in its sample. V gene TRBV15 combines with J gene TRBJ2-7, with 8 bases aligning to TRBD1. This CDR3 contains 15 residues. The V and J ends lost 5 bases and 5 bases, in that order; junction bases with no gene match: 11. Germline CDR1 reads LNHNV; CDR2 reads YYDKDF (reference sequence). The CDR3 nucleotides read TGTGCCACCAGCTTCCAAGGACAGGGTGCGCACGAGCAGTACTTC. This codes for CATSFQGQGAHEQYF.

A note on this clone: This same CDR3 is encoded by further DNA sequences in the sample. The rearrangement links TRBV27 to TRBJ2-1; D remains unclear. CDR1 and CDR2 (germline): MNHEY, SMNVEV (reference sequence). The CDR3 runs 16 residues. Trimming took 0 bases from V and 0 from J, leaving 9 bases between them. The CDR3 nucleotides read TGTGCCAGCAGTTTATCGTACGGAAGCTCCTACAATGAGCAGTTCTTC. Translation: CASSLSYGSSYNEQFF.

Notes on this clone: This may be a read error, as it is one base from a much larger clone. This CDR3 is also generated by other DNA sequences in the sample. This chain joins TRBV5-5 and TRBJ2-7; D unresolved. The CDR3 extends over 11 amino acids. Trimming removed 3 bases from V and 0 bases from J, with 1 base in between. Germline lookup yields CDR1 SGHKS and CDR2 YYEKEE (reference sequence). Here the CDR3 reads CASSSSYEQYF. The CDR3 DNA reads as TGTGCCAGCAGCTCCTCCTACGAGCAGTACTTC.

The V and J genes are TRBV13 and TRBJ1-5; perhaps TRBD1 as D (5 bases). With 5 bases removed from V and 7 bases from J, the gap between germline ends came to 18 bases. The CDR3 covers 15 residues. Germline values: CDR1 PRHDT, CDR2 FYEKMQ (reference sequence). CDR3 coding DNA: TGTGCCAGCAGCCCGGGACCTGTGGGAGGACAGCCCCAGCATTTT. Its translation: CASSPGPVGGQPQHF.

CDR3 DNA sequence: TGTGCCAGCAGCGTTAACCGGGACAGGGCGGTCGGGGAGCTGTTTTTT. Protein sequence: CASSVNRDRAVGELFF. V is TRBV9 and J is TRBJ2-2; TRBD1 matches 9 bases. Germline-derived CDR1 and CDR2 are SGDLS and YYNGEE. The CDR3 contains 16 residues. The ends lost 2 bases at V and 7 bases at J; junction bases unmatched: 9.

The chain employs TRBV4-3 and TRBJ2-1; D gene ambiguous. V lost 1 base and J 0 bases, leaving 7 bases between the germline ends. Looked up from germline, CDR1 is LGHNA and CDR2 is YSLEER. The length of the CDR3 is 15 residues. The CDR3 is CASSQGQVSYNEQFF. The CDR3 coding sequence is TGCGCCAGCAGCCAAGGACAAGTCTCCTACAATGAGCAGTTCTTC.

A word on this clone: Distinct nucleotide sequences in the sample also encode this CDR3. The chain links TRBV13 to TRBJ1-1; D ambiguous. The CDR3 extends over 14 amino acids. Germline assignment: CDR1 PRHDT and CDR2 FYEKMQ (reference sequence). Trimming removed 3 bases from V and 3 bases from J, with 11 bases in between. The DNA of the CDR3 is TGTGCCAGCAGCTTGGGGAGGAGGGACACTGAAGCTTTCTTT. Translated, it gives CASSLGRRDTEAFF.

V gene TRBV9 combines with J gene TRBJ2-1, with 7 positions matching TRBD2. CDR3 size: 14 residues. Germline V gives CDR1 SGDLS, CDR2 YYNGEE. V was clipped by 3 bases and J by 8 bases; unmatched bases: 8. CDR3 protein: CASSGVGGQDEQFF. CDR3 nucleotide sequence: TGTGCCAGCAGCGGGGTGGGAGGGCAGGATGAGCAGTTCTTC.

V gene TRBV9 combines with J gene TRBJ1-1; tentatively, D is TRBD1 (5 bases). CDR3 length: 13 residues. Germline CDR1 and CDR2: SGDLS and YYNGEE. With 0 bases removed from V and 7 bases from J, the gap between germline ends came to 10 bases. CDR3 loop: CASSVVPQGEAFF. In DNA, the CDR3 is TGTGCCAGCAGCGTAGTACCTCAGGGTGAAGCTTTCTTT.